The present entry profiles one TCR beta chain with its context. What it recognizes is unknown. The repertoire was sequenced with immunoSEQ multiplex PCR; TCRdb's copy has only in-frame clones and lacks some. The sample holds 1,500,000 or so clones; approximately 96% are singletons and the top ten take 1.2%. This record belongs to a study of shared clonotypes between healthy human individuals. Study outcomes and limitations: Sharing across four donors was highest in naive CD4 (around 5%) and lowest in memory CD8 (0.4%). Generally, naive subsets (rather than memory subsets) showed larger estimated richness.

The receptor comes from a man aged 25 to 45 in good health. The sequenced sample was naive CD4+ T cells sorted from blood. Subset reported: CD45RA+ positively selected.

CDR3 in DNA: TGTGCCAGCAGCCTAAATGCCGAGCAGTACTTC. It translates to CASSLNAEQYF. This chain uses TRBV2 with TRBJ2-7, with D unclear. Germline assignment: CDR1 SNHLY and CDR2 FYNNEI. The CDR3 totals 11 residues. V dropped 6 bases and J dropped 6 bases, with 9 bases sitting between them. Using reference TRBV2 and TRBJ2-7 for the parts outside the CDR3, the full variable domain is EPEVTQTPSHQVTQMGQEVILRCVPISNHLYFYWYRQILGQKVEFLVSFYNNEISEKSEIFDDQFSVERPDGSNFTLKIRSTKLEDSAMYFCASSLNAEQYFGPGTRLTVT.